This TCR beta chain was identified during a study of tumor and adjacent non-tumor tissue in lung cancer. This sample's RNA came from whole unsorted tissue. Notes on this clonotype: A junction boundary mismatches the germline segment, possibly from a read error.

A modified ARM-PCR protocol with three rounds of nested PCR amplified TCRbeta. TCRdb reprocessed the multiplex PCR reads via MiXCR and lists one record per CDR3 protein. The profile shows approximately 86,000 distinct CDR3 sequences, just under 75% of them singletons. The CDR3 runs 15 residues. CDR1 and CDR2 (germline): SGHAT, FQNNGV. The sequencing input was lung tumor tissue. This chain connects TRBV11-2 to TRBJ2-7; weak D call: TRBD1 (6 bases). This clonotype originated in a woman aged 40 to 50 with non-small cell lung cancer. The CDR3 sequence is CANSRDRKLGYVQYF. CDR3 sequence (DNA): TGTGCTAACAGCCGAGACAGGAAGTTAGGTTACGTGCAGTACTTC.